The present entry profiles one T cell receptor (beta chain) with its context. Its antigen is unidentified. These data come from a study of cytomegalovirus exposure and HLA in healthy donors. Study-level points and caveats: A later analysis by the authors found several of the most significant clusters apparently linked to common viral pathogens. Based on reports, TCR beta sequences accurately predicted HLA-A and HLA-B alleles for most subjects.

PCR was performed using 60 Vbeta and 13 Jbeta primers. The repertoire was sequenced with immunoSEQ multiplex PCR; TCRdb's copy has only in-frame clones and lacks some. The sample has roughly 180,000 clones, 75% seen once. Donors counted as nominally healthy when sampled, yet unrecorded immune exposures were likely. Sequencing was performed on PBMCs. The receptor was derived from a woman in her 40s in good health and CMV-seropositive.

CDR3 coding DNA: TGCGCCAGCAGCAGGGGACAGGGAGGTCCCGGGGAGCTGTTTTTT. Its translation is CASSRGQGGPGELFF. V is TRBV5-1 and J is TRBJ2-2, with 9 nucleotides matching TRBD1. The CDR3 has 15 amino acids. CDR1 SGHRS and CDR2 YFSETQ come from the germline V gene. V lost 4 bases and J lost 6; bases outside the gene matches: 7.